This TCR beta chain emerged from a study of blood T cell repertoires in COVID-19 (dated by TCRdb to 2018 to 2020). For the study in its entirety: The collaborator samples originated in the United States, Italy and Spain and spanned the acute and convalescent phases of COVID-19. Where available, HLA class I and class II types were obtained from metadata supplied by the sample provider rather than from assay-based typing. The prospective study material was composed of cDNA or gDNA derived from T cells, B-cell-depleted T cells, or PBMCs. The samples were drawn from the first 160 participants of the ongoing ImmuneRACE study and from more than 1,000 subjects provided by 6 global collaborators. The sample metadata nearly always contained a de-identified subject ID, COVID-19 status, age in years and sex. The repertoires were made available in a free public database intended to serve as a resource for research on the immune response to SARS-CoV-2. Subjects who had been exposed to COVID-19, were actively infected with it, or had recovered from it provided the deeply sampled blood TCRbeta repertoires that made up the dataset.

The CDR3 contains 17 residues, cysteine and phenylalanine counted. Of all the DNA, just the CDR3 is kept, 51 bases in frame from base 1. V and J lose 1 base and 0 bases, and a span of 12 bases separates them. CDR1 is given as MDHEN and CDR2 as SYDVKM, both from the germline V gene. In the case of this clone: No antigen is known for it. Base quality data are lacking; no much larger clone is found one base away.

What the study reported, not specific to this receptor: The amount of clinical and demographic metadata varied by source and participant and was provided uncurated.

The immunoSEQ Assay, a bias-controlled multiplex PCR, was used to amplify TCRbeta CDR3 regions from genomic DNA. In the original analysis: Within the assay, amplification of reference gene primers was used to estimate how many nucleated cells each sample contained. Sequence reads were collapsed and filtered to measure the absolute abundance of every unique TCRbeta CDR3 rearrangement. For each sample, productive Simpson clonality was calculated by taking the square root of Simpson's diversity index across productive rearrangements. What TCRdb holds here is the immuneACCESS table cut down to in-frame rearrangements. Part of the clones is not present; checked against another copy, under half of the missing clones reflect an unresolved V gene, and the others are unexplained. The V and J calls and clone size come from that table; D and trimming were worked out from the DNA. In this sample the table shows some 270,000 clones, about 86% of which occur a single time. The ten largest clones capture more than 3% of the sample.

Enrolling through a virtual design, the prospective study's participants ranged in age from roughly 18 to 89 years and lived across 20 to 25 United States geographic areas. Cohort assignment in the prospective study relied on participant-reported clinical history from a screening survey and a study questionnaire. Recovered participants in ImmuneRACE Cohort 3 were defined as having two consecutive negative NP/OP PCR tests, clearance from a healthcare professional, or resolution of symptoms. Mobile phlebotomists in the prospective study collected whole blood, serum and a nasopharyngeal or oropharyngeal swab from every participant. Additional blood draws and questionnaires over an approximately 2-month period could optionally be provided by prospective study participants. Prospective study blood samples were shipped either frozen or at room temperature before DNA extraction.

The chain is assembled from TRBV28 and TRBJ2-2; the D region possibly corresponds to TRBD2 (6 bases align). This TCR came from a man aged 45-65 years who had recovered from COVID-19. The sample comprised PBMCs or T cells enriched from blood (not recorded which). The DNA sequence is given as TGTGCCAGCAGTTTATCCGGGACTCTAACGAACACCGGGGAGCTGTTTTTT. Its protein reads: CASSLSGTLTNTGELFF. Joined to the reference TRBV28 and TRBJ2-2 proteins, this CDR3 gives the full variable domain: DVKVTQSSRYLVKRTGEKVFLECVQDMDHENMFWYRQDPGLGLRLIYFSYDVKMKEKGDIPEGYSVSREKKERFSLILESASTNQTSMYLCASSLSGTLTNTGELFFGEGSRLTVL.